One sample yielded the 27 T cell receptor beta chains listed below, sequenced in a study of beta chain features in type 1 diabetes. Study-wide results and limits: All four CD4+ subsets of Type 1 diabetes patients contained TCRB CDR3s that were moderately but significantly shorter.

Expressed TCRB transcripts got sequenced, as all isolated RNA was reverse transcribed. TCRdb keeps only in-frame clones here, not all; method: immunoSEQ multiplex PCR. The sample holds about 340,000 clones, approximately 15% seen once. What these receptors recognize is not known. Material for sequencing was naive CD4+ T cells from blood. The receptors derive from a woman younger than 35 with type 1 diabetes.

The chain joins TRBV30 to TRBJ2-7, with TRBD2 matching 16 bases. The V gene end was trimmed by 3 bases and the J gene end by 6 bases; junction bases not matched to a gene: 5. In germline, CDR1 is GTSNPN, CDR2 SVGIG (reference sequence). CDR3 length: 15 amino acids. CDR3 residues: CAWRQGLAGGGEQYF. The CDR3 DNA reads as TGTGCCTGGAGGCAGGGACTAGCGGGGGGGGGCGAGCAGTACTTC. The full variable domain, in which reference TRBV30 and TRBJ2-7 provide the parts outside the CDR3, is SQTIHQWPATLVQPVGSPLSLECTVEGTSNPNLYWYRQAAGRGLQLLFYSVGIGQISSEVPQNLSASRPQDRQFILSSKKLLLSDSGFYLCAWRQGLAGGGEQYFGPGTRLTVT.

This chain joins TRBV6-1 and TRBJ2-1; TRBD2 might be the D (5 bases). Per germline, CDR1 MNHNS and CDR2 SASEGT. With 5 bases removed from V and 2 bases from J, the gap between germline ends came to 10 bases. CDR3 length: 14 residues. The CDR3 here is CASSIAPTYNEQFF. Written as DNA, the CDR3 is TGTGCCAGCAGTATAGCGCCGACCTACAATGAGCAGTTCTTC.

This clone has a handful of counts. V usage is TRBV2 and J usage is TRBJ2-1, with 8 bases identical to TRBD2. V dropped 4 bases and J dropped 4; count of bases not matched to a gene: 3. Germline V lookup: CDR1 SNHLY, CDR2 FYNNEI. The CDR3 totals 14 residues. The CDR3: CASSGLAGYNEQFF. CDR3 bases: TGTGCCAGCAGTGGGTTAGCGGGGTACAATGAGCAGTTCTTC. Supplemented by reference TRBV2 and TRBJ2-1, the full variable domain reads EPEVTQTPSHQVTQMGQEVILRCVPISNHLYFYWYRQILGQKVEFLVSFYNNEISEKSEIFDDQFSVERPDGSNFTLKIRSTKLEDSAMYFCASSGLAGYNEQFFGPGTRLTVL.

This clone has a handful of counts. J is TRBJ1-1 and V is TRBV27, with 7 bases lining up with TRBD1. The trim removed 6 bases at V and 0 bases at J, leaving 4 bases unmatched. The germline V gene encodes CDR1 MNHEY and CDR2 SMNVEV (reference sequence). There are 14 residues in the CDR3. The CDR3 nucleotides read TGTGCCAGCAGCTCGGGACAGATGAACACTGAAGCTTTCTTT. This translates into CASSSGQMNTEAFF.

The CDR3 bases are TGTGCCAGCTCCCCGACAGGTTACAATCAGCCCCAGCATTTT. Translated: CASSPTGYNQPQHF. The gene calls are TRBV18 and TRBJ1-5, with a weak D call TRBD1 (6 bases). V was shortened by 6 bases and J by 3 bases, with 12 bases between the two germline ends. The germline CDR1 and CDR2 sequences are KGHSH and LQKENI. CDR3 length: 14 amino acids.

This clone was counted between two and nine times. The chain combines TRBV23-1 with TRBJ1-2; a weak D match, TRBD1 (5 bases). TRBV23-1 is noted as an ORF with a role that remains uncertain. The V end was cut by 2 bases, the J end by 1 base, with 23 bases between. The length of the CDR3 is 19 residues. The CDR3, as DNA: TGCGCCAGCAGTCAAGGAATCCTGGGACTCTGCGCTTTTAACTATGGCTACACCTTC. It encodes CASSQGILGLCAFNYGYTF.

In this sample, this clone turned up a few times. The V gene is TRBV18, the J gene TRBJ2-7, with D possibly being TRBD2 (5 bases). The V end lost 2 bases, the J end lost 6 bases, and 11 bases lay between the germline ends. CDR3 length: 13 residues. The germline gives CDR1 KGHSH, CDR2 LQKENI. The CDR3 DNA follows: TGTGCCAGCTCACCAGCAACGGAGGCCGAGCAGTACGTC. Translating gives CASSPATEAEQYV.

This clone has just a few counts. The chain employs TRBV9 and TRBJ2-3; D uncertain. V was pared by 2 bases and J by 4 bases, with 8 bases between. Germline-derived CDR1 and CDR2 are SGDLS and YYNGEE. This CDR3 has 13 amino acids. The CDR3 spells CASSVRVSDTQYF. CDR3 in DNA: TGTGCCAGCAGCGTTCGCGTCTCAGATACGCAGTATTTT.

V usage is TRBV15 and J usage is TRBJ2-4, with D maybe TRBD1 (6 bases). V was cut by 4 bases and J by 5 bases, with 15 bases left in between. The CDR3 is 15 amino acids. Germline CDR1 is LNHNV and CDR2 is YYDKDF (reference sequence). The CDR3 nucleotides read TGTGCCACCAGCAAACAGGGTTTGGGGGAAAACATTCAGTACTTC. Translated: CATSKQGLGENIQYF.

This chain connects TRBV7-9 to TRBJ2-1; TRBD2 matches 7 bases. The germline V gene has CDR1 SEHNR and CDR2 FQNEAQ (reference sequence). After removal of 4 bases from V and 7 bases from J, the junction contained 7 bases not matched to a gene. This CDR3 is 14 amino acids long. In DNA form, the CDR3 reads TGTGCCAGCAGCTCCAGCGGGGCTTCTAATGAGCAGTTCTTC. Translation: CASSSSGASNEQFF.

The chain links TRBV6-5 to TRBJ2-4, with 10 bases matching TRBD1. The V segment lost 2 bases and the J segment 8 bases; nucleotides outside the gene matches: 3. The CDR3 is made up of 14 amino acids. Germline-derived CDR1 and CDR2 are MNHEY and SVGAGI. The CDR3 loop reads CASSYRQGADIQYF. DNA of the CDR3: TGTGCCAGCAGTTACCGACAGGGGGCTGACATTCAGTACTTC.

V and J are TRBV19 and TRBJ1-1, with D perhaps TRBD1 (6 bases). Germline V lookup: CDR1 LNHDA, CDR2 SQIVND (reference sequence). With 7 bases removed from V and 0 bases from J, the gap between germline ends came to 12 bases. This CDR3 region has 14 residues. CDR3: CASTTGQMNTEAFF. The CDR3 nucleotides are TGTGCCAGTACCACAGGACAGATGAACACTGAAGCTTTCTTT.

Worth noting for this clone: Compared with germline, one end of the junction differs, possibly owing to a read error. The chain has TRBV7-2 and TRBJ2-4; the D gene is possibly TRBD1 (5 bases). The CDR3 is made up of 12 amino acids. Germline V gives CDR1 SGHTA, CDR2 FQGNSA. The CDR3 DNA is TGTGCCAGCAGCCCCAAGTCCCGACAGCCTCGATTC. This codes for CASSPKSRQPRF.

In its sample, this clone was seen a few times. The chain is built from TRBV28 and TRBJ2-7; 7 positions match TRBD2. Germline V gives CDR1 MDHEN, CDR2 SYDVKM. This CDR3 spans 12 amino acids. Trimming removed 7 bases from V and 5 bases from J; junction bases left unmatched: 5. As DNA, the CDR3 is TGTGCCAGCACCCGGGGGGTACACGAGCAGTACTTC. Translated, it gives CASTRGVHEQYF.

There are a few counts of this clone. The chain joins TRBV11-3 to TRBJ2-6; D not certain. The germline gives CDR1 SGHNT, CDR2 YENEEA. Trimming stripped 5 bases from V and 5 bases from J, with 10 bases between. The length of the CDR3 is 14 residues. CDR3 region: CASSLVVRANVLTF. For the CDR3, the DNA is TGTGCCAGCAGCCTCGTAGTTCGGGCCAACGTCCTGACTTTC.

The chain recombines TRBV5-1 with TRBJ1-1; D is perhaps TRBD1 (6 bases). Per germline, CDR1 SGHRS and CDR2 YFSETQ. Trimming left V 0 bases short and J 1 base short, with 10 bases between. This CDR3 has 15 residues. CDR3 nucleotides: TGCGCCAGCAGCTTGGAAGGGACATCGAACACTGAAGCTTTCTTT. Translated, it gives CASSLEGTSNTEAFF.

The gene calls are TRBV30 and TRBJ1-1; 7 nucleotides line up with TRBD1. Trimming took 5 bases from V and 5 from J; bases not matched to a gene: 14. The V gene's germline CDR1 is GTSNPN and CDR2 SVGIG (reference sequence). The length of the CDR3 is 15 residues. CDR3 region: CAWGRKQGTWTEAFF. CDR3 nucleotide sequence: TGTGCCTGGGGGCGAAAACAGGGGACTTGGACTGAAGCTTTCTTT.

The rearrangement joins TRBV28 to TRBJ2-1; 11 bases map to TRBD2. CDR1 MDHEN and CDR2 SYDVKM come from the germline V gene. This CDR3 contains 16 residues. J was trimmed by 4 bases and V by 3 bases; bases with no gene match: 5. CDR3 in amino acids: CASSFASGRTYNEQFF. In DNA, the CDR3 is TGTGCCAGCAGTTTTGCTAGCGGGAGGACTTACAATGAGCAGTTCTTC.

This clone turned up a few times. This chain uses TRBV5-1 with TRBJ1-5; D is possibly TRBD1 (5 bases). CDR1 and CDR2 (germline): SGHRS, YFSETQ. V was cut by 3 bases and J by 5 bases, with 12 bases left in between. The CDR3 contains 14 residues. The CDR3 bases are TGCGCCAGCAGCTCCGGGACTGACGATCAGCCCCAGCATTTT. Amino acid sequence: CASSSGTDDQPQHF.

This clone came up a few times. The V call is TRBV4-1, the J call TRBJ2-2; possibly TRBD2 for D (5 bases). The CDR3 is 16 amino acids. The V gene's germline CDR1 is MGHRA and CDR2 YSYEKL. V was pared by 0 bases and J by 2 bases, with 10 bases between. CDR3 region: CASSQEVGLNTGELFF. For the CDR3, the DNA is TGCGCCAGCAGCCAAGAGGTCGGACTCAACACCGGGGAGCTGTTTTTT.

In its sample, this clone was seen a few times. The gene calls are TRBV5-1 and TRBJ2-1, with TRBD1 matching 7 bases. This CDR3 contains 15 residues. Germline V gives CDR1 SGHRS, CDR2 YFSETQ. V lost 1 base to trimming and J lost 7 bases; unmatched junction nucleotides: 8. The CDR3 spells CASSLIPGGGNEQFF. CDR3 sequence (DNA): TGCGCCAGCAGCTTGATTCCAGGGGGTGGTAATGAGCAGTTCTTC.

The chain has TRBV7-3 and TRBJ2-6, with 7 bases aligning to TRBD1. The CDR3 is 16 amino acids. CDR1 SGHTA and CDR2 FQGTGA come from the germline V gene. The V and J ends lost 5 bases and 2 bases, in that order; junction bases with no gene match: 6. Here the CDR3 DNA reads TGTGCCAGCAGCATAGGGGGACAGACTGGGGCCAACGTCCTGACTTTC. Protein: CASSIGGQTGANVLTF.

This clone was seen a few times. The rearrangement links TRBV25-1 to TRBJ1-2, with a possible D match to TRBD1 (6 bases). CDR3 length equals 14 residues. CDR1 and CDR2 (germline): MGHDK, SYGVNS. The germline V and J ends were trimmed by 0 bases and 7 bases, with 12 bases remaining between them. This CDR3 is CASSEYIGGAGYTF. CDR3 coding DNA: TGTGCCAGCAGTGAATACATAGGGGGTGCTGGCTACACCTTC.

In its sample, this clone was seen a few times. The CDR3 loop reads CASSLWQYQETQYF. DNA for the CDR3: TGTGCCAGCAGCTTATGGCAGTACCAAGAGACCCAGTACTTC. V gene TRBV11-2 combines with J gene TRBJ2-5; D ambiguous. V lost 2 bases, J lost 0 bases, and 7 bases lay in between. The CDR3 covers 14 residues. CDR1 and CDR2 from the germline V gene are SGHAT and FQNNGV. The variable domain in full, with the rest retrieved from reference TRBV11-2 and TRBJ2-5, is EAGVAQSPRYKIIEKRQSVAFWCNPISGHATLYWYQQILGQGPKLLIQFQNNGVVDDSQLPKDRFSAERLKGVDSTLKIQPAKLEDSAVYLCASSLWQYQETQYFGPGTRLLVL.

There are a few counts of this clone. V is TRBV5-1 and J is TRBJ2-7; possibly TRBD1 for D (5 bases). This CDR3 is 13 amino acids long. Germline V gene lookup returns CDR1 SGHRS and CDR2 YFSETQ. V was cut by 4 bases and J by 4 bases, with 12 bases left in between. CDR3 DNA sequence: TGCGCCAGCAGCGTGCAGGGCGGATACGAGCAGTACTTC. It translates to CASSVQGGYEQYF.

The chain links TRBV5-1 to TRBJ2-2; 10 nucleotides match TRBD2. This CDR3 region has 17 residues. From germline, CDR1 is SGHRS and CDR2 YFSETQ. The J segment lost 7 bases and the V segment lost 2 bases, leaving 11 bases of the junction unmatched. The CDR3 spells CASSFGLAARGSGELFF. For the CDR3, the DNA is TGCGCCAGCAGCTTCGGACTAGCGGCGCGAGGGAGCGGGGAGCTGTTTTTT.

The V and J genes are TRBV5-1 and TRBJ2-1; 8 bases line up with TRBD2. Trimming removed 4 bases from V and 3 bases from J; junction bases left unmatched: 12. Per germline, CDR1 SGHRS and CDR2 YFSETQ. The CDR3 runs to 17 residues. CDR3 DNA: TGCGCCAGCAGCATGGGGGGGTTAGCGGGATTCTACAATGAGCAGTTCTTC. It translates to CASSMGGLAGFYNEQFF.